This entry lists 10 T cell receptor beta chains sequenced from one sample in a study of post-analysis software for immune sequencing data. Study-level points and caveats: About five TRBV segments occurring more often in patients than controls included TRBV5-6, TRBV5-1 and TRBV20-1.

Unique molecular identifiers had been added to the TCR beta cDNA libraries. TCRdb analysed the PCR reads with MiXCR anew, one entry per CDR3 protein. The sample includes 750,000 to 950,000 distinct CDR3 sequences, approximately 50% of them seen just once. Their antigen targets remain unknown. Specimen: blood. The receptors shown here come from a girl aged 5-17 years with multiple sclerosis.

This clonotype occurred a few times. CDR3 sequence reads: CSASKTSGSGDEQYF. In DNA, the CDR3 is TGCAGTGCTAGTAAGACTAGCGGGAGCGGGGACGAGCAGTACTTC. V gene TRBV20-1 combines with J gene TRBJ2-5; 12 bases map to TRBD2. The J call could be wrong; TRBJ2-7 is a better fit for the DNA end. The length of the CDR3 is 15 residues. Germline loops: CDR1 DFQATT, CDR2 SNEGSKA (reference sequence).

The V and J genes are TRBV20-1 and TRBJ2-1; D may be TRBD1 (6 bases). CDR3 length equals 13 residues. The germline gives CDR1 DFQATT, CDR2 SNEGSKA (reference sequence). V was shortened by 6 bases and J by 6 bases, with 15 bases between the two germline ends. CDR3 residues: CSAAQGLSNEQFF. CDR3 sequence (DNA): TGCAGTGCCGCTCAGGGGCTATCCAATGAGCAGTTCTTC.

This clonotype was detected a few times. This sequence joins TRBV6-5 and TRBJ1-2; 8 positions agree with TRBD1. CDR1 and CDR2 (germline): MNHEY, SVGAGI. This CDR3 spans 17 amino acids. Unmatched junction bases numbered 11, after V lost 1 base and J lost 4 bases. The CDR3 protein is CASSYYRQGKLGYGYTF. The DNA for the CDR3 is TGTGCCAGCAGTTACTACAGACAGGGGAAGCTGGGCTATGGCTACACCTTC.

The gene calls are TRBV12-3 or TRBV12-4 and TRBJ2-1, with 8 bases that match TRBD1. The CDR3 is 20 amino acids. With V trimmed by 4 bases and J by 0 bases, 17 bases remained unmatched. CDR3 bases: TGTGCCAGCAGTTCGGACTCCAAAAACAGGGGGATTCGCTCCTACAATGAGCAGTTCTTC. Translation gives CASSSDSKNRGIRSYNEQFF.

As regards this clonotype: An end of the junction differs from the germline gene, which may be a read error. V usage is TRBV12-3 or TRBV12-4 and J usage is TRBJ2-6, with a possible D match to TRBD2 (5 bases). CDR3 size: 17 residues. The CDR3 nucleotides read TGTGCCTGCAGTTTAGCGTTTCGGGCCTCTGGGGCCAACGTCCTGACTTTC. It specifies CACSLAFRASGANVLTF.

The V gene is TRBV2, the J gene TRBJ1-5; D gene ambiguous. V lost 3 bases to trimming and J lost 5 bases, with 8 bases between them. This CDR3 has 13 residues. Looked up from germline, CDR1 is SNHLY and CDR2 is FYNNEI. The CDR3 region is CASSDAAHQPQHF. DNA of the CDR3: TGTGCCAGCAGTGACGCAGCTCATCAGCCCCAGCATTTT.

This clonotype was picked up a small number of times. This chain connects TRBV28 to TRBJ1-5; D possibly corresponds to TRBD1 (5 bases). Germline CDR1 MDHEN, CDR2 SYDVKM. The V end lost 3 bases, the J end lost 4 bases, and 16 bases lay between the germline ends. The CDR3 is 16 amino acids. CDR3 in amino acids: CASSFGSTVLNQPQHF. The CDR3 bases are TGTGCCAGCAGTTTTGGCTCGACAGTCCTTAATCAGCCCCAGCATTTT.

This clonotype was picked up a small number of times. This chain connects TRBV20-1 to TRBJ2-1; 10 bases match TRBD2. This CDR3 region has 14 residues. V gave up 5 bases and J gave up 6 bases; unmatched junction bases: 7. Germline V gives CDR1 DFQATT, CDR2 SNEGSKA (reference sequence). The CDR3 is CSAYGTSVGNEQFF. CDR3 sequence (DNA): TGCAGTGCTTACGGGACTAGCGTCGGCAATGAGCAGTTCTTC.

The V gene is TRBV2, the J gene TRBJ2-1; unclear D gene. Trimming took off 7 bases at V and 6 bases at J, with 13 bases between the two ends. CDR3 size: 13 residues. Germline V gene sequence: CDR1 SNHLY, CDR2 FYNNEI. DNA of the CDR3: TGTGCCAGCACTCTTAGTGAGGTCAATGAGCAGTTCTTC. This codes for CASTLSEVNEQFF.

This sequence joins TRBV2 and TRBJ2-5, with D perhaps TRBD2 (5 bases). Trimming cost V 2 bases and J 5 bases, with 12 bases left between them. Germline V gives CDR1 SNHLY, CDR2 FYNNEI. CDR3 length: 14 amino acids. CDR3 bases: TGTGCCAGCAGTGAAACTGCGGGCGGGGAGACCCAGTACTTC. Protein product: CASSETAGGETQYF. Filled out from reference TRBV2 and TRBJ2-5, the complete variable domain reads EPEVTQTPSHQVTQMGQEVILRCVPISNHLYFYWYRQILGQKVEFLVSFYNNEISEKSEIFDDQFSVERPDGSNFTLKIRSTKLEDSAMYFCASSETAGGETQYFGPGTRLLVL.